The 9 T cell receptor beta chains given below trace back to one sample, sequenced in a study of OX40 agonist ivuxolimab in advanced cancers. The method behind the library was the immunoSEQ multiplex PCR assay. Imported from immuneACCESS, the table was reduced by TCRdb to in-frame sequences with V and J called. These copies leave out some clones; in studies compared against another copy, an unresolved V gene accounts for under half, and the cause of the remainder is not known. This sample comprises around 76,000 clones, 85% to 90% of them detected only once. 10% to 15% of the sample is taken by the ten largest. Specimen: CD4+ or CD8+ T cells sorted from blood, collected in a trial of the OX40 agonist ivuxolimab. The receptors were gathered from an adult with an advanced solid tumor such as melanoma, head and neck, liver or kidney cancer.

The V gene is TRBV7-9, the J gene TRBJ2-2, with 7 nucleotides matching TRBD2. This CDR3 comprises 16 residues. V gave up 3 bases and J gave up 4 bases; unmatched junction bases: 8. Germline V CDR1 and CDR2: SEHNR, FQNEAQ (reference sequence). For the CDR3, the DNA is TGTGCCAGCAGCTTGCTCGGCGGGAGACCCACCGGGGAGCTGTTTTTT. Its protein product is CASSLLGGRPTGELFF.

The chain has TRBV20-1 and TRBJ1-2; D ambiguous. Looked up from germline, CDR1 is DFQATT and CDR2 is SNEGSKA (reference sequence). The CDR3 loop spans 11 amino acids. Trimming shortened V by 3 bases and J by 8 bases, and 10 bases separated the two germline ends. CDR3 region: CSARDLEGYTF. The CDR3 DNA sequence: TGCAGTGCTAGGGACCTTGAGGGCTACACCTTC.

The count of this clone is one. For the CDR3, the DNA is TGTGCCAGCAGCTTGGTTCTCGGGTTCTACACCTTC. Translation gives CASSLVLGFYTF. The V and J genes are TRBV5-6 and TRBJ1-2, with no clear D. V lost 0 bases to trimming and J lost 10 bases, with 10 bases between them. Germline loops: CDR1 SGHDT, CDR2 YYEEEE. The CDR3 is 12 residues long.

The chain carries TRBV27 and TRBJ2-7, with a weak D call TRBD2 (6 bases). With 5 bases removed from V and 4 bases from J, the gap between germline ends came to 9 bases. The length of the CDR3 is 12 residues. CDR1 MNHEY and CDR2 SMNVEV come from the germline V gene (reference sequence). CDR3 protein: CASSRLGYEQYF. CDR3 DNA: TGTGCCAGCAGTCGACTAGGTTACGAGCAGTACTTC.

This clone occurred once. This sequence joins TRBV10-3 and TRBJ2-5; D tentatively reads TRBD1 or TRBD2 (5 bases each). Germline V CDR1 and CDR2: ENHRY, SYGVKD. The length of the CDR3 is 13 residues. Trimming stripped 8 bases from V and 3 bases from J, with 13 bases between. As DNA, the CDR3 is TGTGCCATCGGGGACGAGGGAGAAGAGACCCAGTACTTC. Amino acids: CAIGDEGEETQYF.

This clone was recorded a few times. CDR3 nucleotides: TGTGCCAGCAGTACACAGGATTCCTACGAGCAGTACTTC. Translating it yields CASSTQDSYEQYF. The chain recombines TRBV6-6 with TRBJ2-7; possibly TRBD1 for D (5 bases). The germline V and J ends were trimmed by 5 bases and 1 base, with 9 bases remaining between them. CDR1 and CDR2 (germline): MNHNY, SVGAGI (reference sequence). This CDR3 is built from 13 residues.

With regard to this clone: This sample includes further DNA sequences coding for the same CDR3. The chain recombines TRBV4-2 with TRBJ2-3; TRBD1 matches at 8 bases. CDR1 and CDR2 from the germline V gene are LGHNA and YNFKEQ. V lost 4 bases to trimming and J lost 0 bases; unmatched junction nucleotides: 12. The CDR3 is made up of 18 amino acids. The DNA of the CDR3 is TGTGCCAGCAGCCCAGGACAGGGTGGAGGATTTAGCACAGATACGCAGTATTTT. Translation gives CASSPGQGGGFSTDTQYF.

The sample holds one count of this clone. This chain joins TRBV5-6 and TRBJ2-2, with 9 nucleotides matching TRBD1. The ends lost 4 bases at V and 4 bases at J; junction bases unmatched: 8. Germline values: CDR1 SGHDT, CDR2 YYEEEE. The CDR3 is 16 residues long. CDR3 region: CASSTYRGQVTGELFF. The CDR3 nucleotides are TGTGCCAGCAGCACATACAGGGGGCAGGTCACCGGGGAGCTGTTTTTT.

This chain connects TRBV5-1 to TRBJ1-2; D unresolved. V lost 0 bases to trimming and J lost 1 base, with 4 bases between them. This CDR3 has 13 residues. Looked up from germline, CDR1 is SGHRS and CDR2 is YFSETQ. CDR3 loop: CASSLGRNYGYTF. The CDR3 nucleotides read TGCGCCAGCAGCTTGGGACGTAACTATGGCTACACCTTC.